This T cell receptor beta chain was obtained from a study of T cells in Graves' hyperthyroidism and ophthalmopathy (dated by TCRdb to about 2019). Some background on the complete study: To identify TCR V-J signatures that set the groups apart, the researchers used a discovery cohort of 90 to 100 patients, made up of under 50 with Graves' ophthalmopathy and about 60 with stable Graves' hyperthyroidism. In several Graves' hyperthyroidism patients, the study also compared T-cell repertoires from thyroid tissue with T-cell repertoires from blood. The roughly 100 discovery patients were divided at random into training and test sets in a 7:3 ratio. Whether ophthalmopathy could be predicted prospectively was tested in an independent validation cohort made up of 18 to 20 hyperthyroidism patients plus 17 patients who later progressed to ophthalmopathy. After blood sampling, hyperthyroidism patients were treated with methimazole at a starting dose of 30 mg daily, and ophthalmopathy patients were treated with high-dose intravenous methylprednisolone. According to the paper, TCR Vbeta CDR3 sequencing was carried out on about 140 peripheral blood samples, which came from fewer than 50 ophthalmopathy, around 74 hyperthyroidism and about 17 progressor patients.

Findings and caveats that apply to the study as a whole: No statistical method was used to set the sample size in advance, and investigators knew the group allocation. Blood samples also contained most of the expanded thyroid clonotypes (frequency above 0.001), which suggests that blood repertoires may reflect thyroid immune responses. Ophthalmopathy was separated from stable hyperthyroidism by a 13 V-J signature model, with just over 85% sensitivity and approximately 81% specificity obtained in cross-validation and 80%/75% obtained in testing. In validation, progression to ophthalmopathy was predicted by the model with more than 65% sensitivity and roughly 72% specificity, a median of about 6.4 months before onset.

A patient counted as having stable Graves' hyperthyroidism if no progression to ophthalmopathy occurred over 18 months of follow-up. Hyperthyroidism patients were aged 18 to 65 years and newly diagnosed, with disease duration of less than 2 months. Exclusion was applied to patients with uncontrolled infections, other autoimmune diseases, pregnancy or lactation. Diagnoses were based on clinical symptoms, serum thyroxine and TRAb, thyroid ultrasound and orbital computed tomography. Total RNA was extracted with Trizol reagent, and quality was checked on an Agilent 2100 Bioanalyzer. The CDR3 holds 15 amino acids from the cysteine to the phenylalanine. CDR3 DNA is the only sequence kept; it has 45 bases, read in frame from the first base. The germline ends are 14 bases apart after V is trimmed by 1 base and J by 5 bases. CDR1 and CDR2 (SGHTA, FQGNSA) derive from the germline V gene. Turning to this clonotype: Its recognized antigen is unknown. The sample holds no much larger clone one base away, and base qualities are not on file.

The TCR beta CDR3 regions were amplified from the RNA transcripts. The TCR CDR3 was subjected to a first round of RT-PCR using the HTBI primer set and the Qiagen OneStep RT-PCR kit. Libraries were constructed in a second round of multiplex PCR, after which size selection and purification were performed. Paired-end sequencing of the libraries was performed with 100 bp reads on an Illumina HiSeq2000. The study's own analysis went as follows. Raw data were processed with SOAPnuke, discarding reads with adapters, uncalled bases, mean Phred below 15, or no exact constant-primer or identifier match. High-quality paired reads were merged with COPE v1.2.5, and unique nucleotide sequences were defined as clonotypes. MiTCR v1.1 was used to align clonotypes to the IMGT TRBV, TRBD and TRBJ reference segments. The analysis was restricted to V-J combinations with a frequency above 0.0001, which together covered approximately 99% of the repertoires. The TCS score was defined as the ratio of F50 (clonal expansion) to E x V (chaos), calculated using BLOSUM62-based TCRdist between CDR3 peptides within each V-J. Welch's t-statistics and random forest reduced 500 to 650 V-J features to 10 to 15, which were used in a naive Bayes classifier (R e1071). TCRdb reanalyzed the raw reads on its own, using fastp at Q25 for trimming and MiXCR for clone calling, and kept in-frame beta chains. CDR3 protein duplicates are merged, each entry listing the most common genes and DNA. TCRdb's processing, not the authors' own work, is the source of the V and J calls. A total of hundreds of thousands of distinct CDR3 sequences appear in this sample, around 46% of them only once. Clones ranked in the top ten supply about 7.8% of the sample.

The chain is assembled from TRBV7-2 and TRBJ2-5, with TRBD2 perhaps the D gene, on 7 matching bases. Material: peripheral blood or thyroid tissue (not recorded which). This receptor was taken from a woman aged 18-29 years with Graves' hyperthyroidism. Donor details come from another sample of the same person, matched by shared clones. The CDR3 region reads CASSLVRGAQETQYF. At the DNA level, the sequence is TGTGCCAGCAGCTTAGTTCGGGGGGCGCAGGAGACCCAGTACTTC.